The 17 T cell receptor beta chains below all came from one sample that was sequenced in a study of T cell responses to AZD1222 COVID-19 vaccine. This table comes from immunoSEQ multiplex PCR, and its TCRdb copy is limited to in-frame clones, with some not included. This table holds about 140,000 clones, approximately 90% found once. Specimen: peripheral blood, collected on day 0 of AZD1222 vaccination. These receptors were obtained from an adult in good health.

This clone has a single count. This may come from a read error, since a much larger clone is one base off. V and J are TRBV28 and TRBJ2-3; D call uncertain. Germline V gene lookup returns CDR1 MDHEN and CDR2 SYDVKM. The CDR3 is made up of 13 amino acids. Trimming cost V 2 bases and J 2 bases, with 5 bases left between them. CDR3 nucleotide sequence: TGTGCCAGCAGTTTAGGAGCCACAGATACGCAGTATTTT. This codes for CASSLGATDTQYF.

The genes are TRBV6-2 or TRBV6-3 and TRBJ1-5; 9 bases agree with TRBD1. Germline V gives CDR1 MNHEY, CDR2 SVGEGT. The CDR3 runs 16 residues. The ends lost 4 bases at V and 6 bases at J; junction bases unmatched: 10. CDR3 residues: CASSLQGAQLPQPQHF. DNA for the CDR3: TGTGCCAGCAGTTTACAGGGGGCCCAGCTTCCTCAGCCCCAGCATTTT.

The rearrangement links TRBV2 to TRBJ1-6, with D hard to call. The CDR3 has 13 residues. V lost 8 bases, J lost 7 bases, and 12 bases lay in between. Germline loops: CDR1 SNHLY, CDR2 FYNNEI. The CDR3 DNA is TGTGCCAGCCTTCTGGGCTACAATTCACCCCTCCACTTT. It translates to CASLLGYNSPLHF.

The chain uses TRBV10-2 and TRBJ2-1, with 8 bases identical to TRBD2. V lost 0 bases, J lost 5 bases, and 12 bases stayed unmatched. Germline CDR1 WSHSY, CDR2 SAAADI. This CDR3 spans 18 amino acids. CDR3 in amino acids: CASSESIYSGTTHNEQFF. CDR3 coding DNA: TGCGCCAGCAGTGAGTCGATTTATAGCGGGACCACACACAATGAGCAGTTCTTC.

The gene calls are TRBV6-5 and TRBJ1-1; D gene unclear. The CDR3 has 13 amino acids. Germline assignment: CDR1 MNHEY and CDR2 SVGAGI. V was clipped by 0 bases and J by 1 base, with 3 bases between them. The CDR3 DNA is TGTGCCAGCAGTTACTCACAGAACACTGAAGCTTTCTTT. Translating it yields CASSYSQNTEAFF.

With regard to this clone: At the DNA level, this CDR3 is encoded by other sequences in the same sample as well. This chain uses TRBV5-6 with TRBJ1-1; no definite D call. The CDR3 is made up of 14 amino acids. CDR1 is SGHDT and CDR2 is YYEEEE in the germline V gene. V was clipped by 5 bases and J by 0 bases, with 11 bases between them. CDR3 loop: CASSSGPVNTEAFF. The DNA for the CDR3 is TGTGCCAGCAGTTCTGGTCCGGTGAACACTGAAGCTTTCTTT.

This sequence joins TRBV7-2 and TRBJ2-3, with TRBD2 matching over 12 bases. This CDR3 is built from 18 residues. V was clipped by 3 bases and J by 3 bases; unmatched bases: 10. The germline V gene has CDR1 SGHTA and CDR2 FQGNSA. The CDR3 bases are TGTGCCAGCAGCTTTCGACTAGCGGGAGAAAGTGAAACAGATACGCAGTATTTT. It yields the protein CASSFRLAGESETDTQYF. Full variable domain (rest looked up from reference TRBV7-2 and TRBJ2-3): GAGVSQSPSNKVTEKGKDVELRCDPISGHTALYWYRQSLGQGLEFLIYFQGNSAPDKSGLPSDRFSAERTGGSVSTLTIQRTQQEDSAVYLCASSFRLAGESETDTQYFGPGTRLTVL.

The chain employs TRBV29-1 and TRBJ1-6; 10 bases align to TRBD1. The CDR3 covers 14 residues. With V trimmed by 6 bases and J by 10 bases, 9 bases remained unmatched. Germline CDR1 reads SQVTM; CDR2 reads ANQGSEA. The CDR3: CSVSYGTGDSPLHF. In DNA form, the CDR3 reads TGCAGCGTGTCATACGGGACAGGGGACTCACCCCTCCACTTT. The full variable domain, with the rest looked up from reference TRBV29-1 and TRBJ1-6, is SAVISQKPSRDICQRGTSLTIQCQVDSQVTMMFWYRQQPGQSLTLIATANQGSEATYESGFVIDKFPISRPNLTFSTLTVSNMSPEDSSIYLCSVSYGTGDSPLHFGNGTRLTVT.

This clone has only one observation. The gene calls are TRBV19 and TRBJ1-2; 10 positions match TRBD1. CDR3 length equals 14 residues. V lost 0 bases, J lost 6 bases, and 1 base stayed unmatched. Germline CDR1 reads LNHDA; CDR2 reads SQIVND (reference sequence). CDR3 in DNA: TGTGCCAGTAGTATAGACGGGACAGGGGATGGCTACACCTTC. It encodes CASSIDGTGDGYTF.

The J gene is TRBJ1-3, the V gene TRBV9; 7 bases match TRBD1. The V segment lost 3 bases and the J segment 6 bases; nucleotides outside the gene matches: 3. Germline V lookup: CDR1 SGDLS, CDR2 YYNGEE. The CDR3 extends over 13 amino acids. CDR3 sequence (DNA): TGTGCCAGCAGCGAGGGGGCCCAAAACACCATATATTTT. Amino acid sequence: CASSEGAQNTIYF.

The chain combines TRBV27 with TRBJ2-7; D uncertain. This CDR3 is built from 13 residues. CDR1 and CDR2 from the germline V gene are MNHEY and SMNVEV (reference sequence). Trimming left V 4 bases short and J 7 bases short, with 14 bases between. The DNA for the CDR3 is TGTGCCAGCAGTTCCTCCGGGTTCGGGGAGCAGTACTTC. It specifies CASSSSGFGEQYF.

The J gene is TRBJ1-1, the V gene TRBV4-2, with D possibly matching TRBD1 (5 bases). V dropped 1 base and J dropped 1 base, with 7 bases sitting between them. The germline CDR1 and CDR2 sequences are LGHNA and YNFKEQ. CDR3 size: 14 residues. DNA for the CDR3: TGTGCCAGCAGCCAAGGGGGGGGGAACACTGAAGCTTTCTTT. Its protein product is CASSQGGGNTEAFF.

V gene TRBV4-1 combines with J gene TRBJ2-1, with D possibly TRBD1 on 5 matching bases. Germline V CDR1 and CDR2: MGHRA, YSYEKL. Deletions cut 3 bases from V and 4 bases from J, with 22 bases between. The CDR3 is 18 residues long. The CDR3 sequence: CASSHYFLGVELYNEQFF. The CDR3 region has the DNA TGCGCCAGCAGCCACTACTTCTTAGGGGTCGAACTTTACAATGAGCAGTTCTTC.

The genes are TRBV9 and TRBJ2-7; TRBD1 or TRBD2 may be the D gene (5 bases each). V dropped 0 bases and J dropped 6 bases, with 7 bases sitting between them. Germline V lookup: CDR1 SGDLS, CDR2 YYNGEE. The CDR3 extends over 12 amino acids. The CDR3 DNA sequence: TGTGCCAGCAGCGTAGGTGGGGGCGAGCAGTACTTC. This encodes CASSVGGGEQYF. Full variable domain (remainder filled in from reference TRBV9 and TRBJ2-7): DSGVTQTPKHLITATGQRVTLRCSPRSGDLSVYWYQQSLDQGLQFLIQYYNGEERAKGNILERFSAQQFPDLHSELNLSSLELGDSALYFCASSVGGGEQYFGPGTRLTVT.

This clone was picked up a small number of times. The chain employs TRBV7-3 and TRBJ2-3; D is undetermined. The germline V and J ends were trimmed by 5 bases and 3 bases, with 15 bases remaining between them. The V gene's germline CDR1 is SGHTA and CDR2 FQGTGA. The CDR3 is made up of 15 amino acids. CDR3 in amino acids: CASSQFGSSTDTQYF. CDR3 coding DNA: TGTGCCAGCAGCCAATTTGGAAGTAGTACAGATACGCAGTATTTT.

This clone was detected only once. The V call is TRBV2, the J call TRBJ1-4; no reliable D call. Germline assignment: CDR1 SNHLY and CDR2 FYNNEI. This CDR3 comprises 13 residues. With 6 bases removed from V and 12 bases from J, the gap between germline ends came to 17 bases. For the CDR3, the DNA is TGTGCCAGCAGGTCTTCAGGCTTCGAGGAACTGTTTTTT. Its protein product is CASRSSGFEELFF.

The chain has TRBV2 and TRBJ2-1, with D uncertain. Germline CDR1 SNHLY, CDR2 FYNNEI. The CDR3 has 13 amino acids. Trimming stripped 5 bases from V and 6 bases from J, with 11 bases between. The CDR3: CASSPQIVNEQFF. CDR3 nucleotide sequence: TGTGCCAGCAGTCCCCAAATAGTCAATGAGCAGTTCTTC.